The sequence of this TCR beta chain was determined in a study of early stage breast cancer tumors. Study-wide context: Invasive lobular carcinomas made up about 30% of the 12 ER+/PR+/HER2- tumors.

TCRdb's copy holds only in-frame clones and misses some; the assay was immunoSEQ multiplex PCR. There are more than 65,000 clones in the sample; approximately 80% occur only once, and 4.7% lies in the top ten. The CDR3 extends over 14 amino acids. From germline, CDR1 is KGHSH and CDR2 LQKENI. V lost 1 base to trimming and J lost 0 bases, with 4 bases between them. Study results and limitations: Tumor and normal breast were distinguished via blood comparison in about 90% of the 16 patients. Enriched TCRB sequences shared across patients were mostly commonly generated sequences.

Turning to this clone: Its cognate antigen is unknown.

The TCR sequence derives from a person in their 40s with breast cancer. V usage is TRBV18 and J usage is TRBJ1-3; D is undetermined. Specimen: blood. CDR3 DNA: TGTGCCAGCTCACCACAGCCCTCTGGAAACACCATATATTTT. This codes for CASSPQPSGNTIYF.